This T cell receptor (beta chain) is drawn from a study of blood T cells in healthy people across ages. Findings of the study overall: Correlation between TCR beta diversity and naive T cell percentage was strong.

The length of the CDR3 is 12 residues. Germline V gives CDR1 MNHNS, CDR2 SASEGT. V gave up 6 bases and J gave up 6 bases; unmatched junction bases: 2. Using a J-beta primer mix together with a sample-barcoded 5' primer, a second PCR was run for roughly 6 to 12 cycles. TCRdb redid the calling of the 5' RACE reads with MiXCR, one entry per CDR3 protein. The sample records about 940,000 distinct CDR3 sequences, approximately 49% being singletons. Concerning this clonotype itself: Its antigen is currently unknown.

The chain is built from TRBV6-1 and TRBJ1-1, with TRBD1 matching 9 bases. Material for sequencing was blood. The sequence was collected from a man aged 25 to 40 in good health. The CDR3 coding sequence is TGTGCCAGCAGCAGACAGGGGGCTGAAGCTTTCTTT. Translated, it gives CASSRQGAEAFF.